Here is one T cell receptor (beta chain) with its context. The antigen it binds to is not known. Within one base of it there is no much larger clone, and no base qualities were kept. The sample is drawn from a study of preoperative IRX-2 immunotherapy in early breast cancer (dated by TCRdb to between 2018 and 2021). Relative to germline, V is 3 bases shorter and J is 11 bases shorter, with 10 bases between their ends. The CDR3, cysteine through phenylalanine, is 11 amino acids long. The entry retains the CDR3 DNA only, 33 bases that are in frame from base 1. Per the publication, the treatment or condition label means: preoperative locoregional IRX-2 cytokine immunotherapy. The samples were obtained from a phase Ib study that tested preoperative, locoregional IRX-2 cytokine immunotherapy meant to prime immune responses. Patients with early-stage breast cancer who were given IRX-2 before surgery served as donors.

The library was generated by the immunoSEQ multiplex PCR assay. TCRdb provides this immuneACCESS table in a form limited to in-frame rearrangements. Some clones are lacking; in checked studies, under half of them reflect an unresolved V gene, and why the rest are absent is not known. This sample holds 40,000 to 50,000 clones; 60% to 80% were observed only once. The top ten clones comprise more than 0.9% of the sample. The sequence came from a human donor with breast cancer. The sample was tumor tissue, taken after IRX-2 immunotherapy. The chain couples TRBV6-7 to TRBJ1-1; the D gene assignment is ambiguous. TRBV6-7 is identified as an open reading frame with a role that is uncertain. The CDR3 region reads CASSYLGKAFF. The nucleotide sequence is TGTGCCAGCAGTTATTTGGGGAAGGCTTTCTTT.